This record concerns one TCR beta chain sequence. Its target is not known. The V end lost 2 bases, the J end lost 4 bases, and 5 bases lay between the germline ends. In germline, CDR1 is SNHLY, CDR2 FYNNEI. The CDR3 totals 12 residues. The sample is drawn from a study of OX40 agonist ivuxolimab in advanced cancers. Study information: Participants, approximately 80% male, averaged about 59 years of age, ranging from roughly 23 to 90. General observations from the study: Some patients who did not respond also had low normalized T-cell clonal expansion.

Blood sampling took place at baseline, cycle 4 day 1, and cycle 7 day 1. Assay: immunoSEQ multiplex PCR; the TCRdb copy retains only in-frame clones and omits some. This sample has 65,000 to 70,000 clones, with around 83% found just once. V usage is TRBV2 and J usage is TRBJ1-2; D unclear. The receptor's source is an adult with an advanced solid tumor such as melanoma, head and neck, liver or kidney cancer. The sequencing here drew on CD4+ or CD8+ T cells sorted from blood, taken in a trial of the OX40 agonist ivuxolimab. CDR3 nucleotide sequence: TGTGCCAGCAGTGAACAGCTCTATGGCTACACCTTC. As protein: CASSEQLYGYTF.